The rows below give T cell receptor beta chains drawn from one sample of a study of cytomegalovirus exposure and HLA in healthy donors. The data were produced by immunoSEQ multiplex PCR, yet TCRdb's version contains in-frame clones alone and is incomplete. This table has about 55,000 clones, about 84% appearing once. The sample consisted of PBMCs. Source of these receptors: a man under 40 in good health and CMV-seronegative. Both conserved end residues are part of each CDR3. The D gene is left open where the match is weak. Size is omitted from some rows. Given values are once, few, many or a class for expanded clones.

>TRBV6-6|-|TRBJ2-5|-
TGTGCCAGCAGAGATGGGGCAGAAATTATCAAGAGACCCCAGTACTTC
CASRDGAEIIKRPQYF
>TRBV27|-|TRBJ2-5|-
TGTGCCAGCAGTTTATCCCCTGAGAGGCGGACAGCCGTAAGGACCCAGTACTTC
CASSLSPERRTAVRTQYF
>TRBV29-1|-|TRBJ2-3|-
TGCAGCGTTGACAGGAGCCAGGGGTCAACAGATACGCAGTATTTT
CSVDRSQGSTDTQYF
>TRBV4-2|TRBD2|TRBJ2-3|-
TGTGCCAGCAGCCAAGAGCGGGAGGGGGCAGATACGCAGTATTTT
CASSQEREGADTQYF
>TRBV7-2|-|TRBJ2-7|-
TGTGCCAGCAGCTTAGCGGGGGCCAATTACGAGCAGTACTTC
CASSLAGANYEQYF
>TRBV5-6|TRBD2|TRBJ2-5|-
TGTGCCAGCAGCTCCAGACTAGCGGGAGTGGTAGAGACCCAGTACTTC
CASSSRLAGVVETQYF
>TRBV19|-|TRBJ1-2|-
TGTGCCAGTAGTAGAACCTCCGACAGTTTCTATGGCTACACCTTC
CASSRTSDSFYGYTF
>TRBV6-6|TRBD2|TRBJ2-1|few
TGTGCCAGCAGCCTCACTAGCGGGGGCCCGGCTGAGCAGTTCTTC
CASSLTSGGPAEQFF
>TRBV4-1|TRBD2|TRBJ2-1|-
TGCGCCAGCAGCCAACCGGCGGGAGTGGGCAATGAGCAGTTCTTC
CASSQPAGVGNEQFF
>TRBV11-2|TRBD1|TRBJ2-7|-
TGTGCCAGCAGCCCACAGGGACAGTTCCTAGAGCAGTACTTC
CASSPQGQFLEQYF
>TRBV7-9|TRBD1|TRBJ2-3|once
TGTGCCAGCAGCTTAGGAGGGGGCGGAGATACGCAGTATTTT
CASSLGGGGDTQYF
>TRBV28|-|TRBJ1-1|-
TGTGCCAGCAGCCCACCGGCGGGACGGGAGGTTTCAGCTTTCTTT
CASSPPAGREVSAFF
>TRBV9|TRBD2|TRBJ2-2|-
TGTGCCAGCAGGCGCGGGAGCGCGAACACCGGGGAGCTGTTTTTT
CASRRGSANTGELFF
>TRBV2|-|TRBJ2-1|few
TGTGCCAGCAGTGAACGGTTGGGGCGCACCTACAATGAGCAGTTCTTC
CASSERLGRTYNEQFF
>TRBV5-4|TRBD1|TRBJ2-2|-
TGTGCCAGCAGCTTCCAGGGGGCAGGCACCGGGGAGCTGTTTTTT
CASSFQGAGTGELFF
>TRBV7-3|TRBD1|TRBJ2-3|once
TGTGCCAGCAGCCAAAGTCCGGGACAGGGAGTAGATACGCAGTATTTT
CASSQSPGQGVDTQYF
>TRBV18|-|TRBJ1-5|-
TGTGCCAGCTCACGCGACAGTGGCAATCAGCCCCAGCATTTT
CASSRDSGNQPQHF
>TRBV12-1|-|TRBJ1-5|-
TGTGCCAGCAGCTCGCCCGGGAGCCAGCCCCAGCATTTT
CASSSPGSQPQHF
>TRBV6-6|TRBD1|TRBJ2-7|-
TGTGCCAGCAGTATGGGACCGCCGGGACAGCTCTACGAGCAGTACTTC
CASSMGPPGQLYEQYF
>TRBV7-2|TRBD2|TRBJ2-2|-
TGTGCCAGCAGCCCCCCGGGACTAGCGGGGGCTCGCACCGGGGAGCTGTTTTTT
CASSPPGLAGARTGELFF
>TRBV9|TRBD2|TRBJ2-3|-
TGTGCCAGCAGTTATAGCGGGGGGCCGGGAGATACGCAGTATTTT
CASSYSGGPGDTQYF
>TRBV19|-|TRBJ1-1|-
TGTGCCAGTAGTATAGAGGGCAGGTTGAACACTGAAGCTTTCTTT
CASSIEGRLNTEAFF
>TRBV27|TRBD1|TRBJ1-1|-
TGTGCCAGCAGTTACAACGGACAGGGACGGACTGAAGCTTTCTTT
CASSYNGQGRTEAFF
>TRBV7-6|TRBD1|TRBJ2-2|-
TGTGCCAGCAGCCCTACCGGGACAGGGAACACCGGGGAGCTGTTTTTT
CASSPTGTGNTGELFF
>TRBV6-4|TRBD1|TRBJ1-2|-
TGTGCCAGCAGCGAGATCTCCGGGACAGCTTTTTATGGCTACACCTTC
CASSEISGTAFYGYTF
>TRBV5-1|TRBD2|TRBJ2-3|-
TGCGCCAGCAGCTCCCGACTAGCGGGGGATTACACAGATACGCAGTATTTT
CASSSRLAGDYTDTQYF
>TRBV11-3|-|TRBJ2-2|-
TGTGCCAGCAGTCTTACAGTGACAGGAGCGACCGGGGAGCTGTTTTTT
CASSLTVTGATGELFF
>TRBV7-3|-|TRBJ2-3|few
TGTGCCAGCAGTAAGACATCCACAGATACGCAGTATTTT
CASSKTSTDTQYF
>TRBV30|-|TRBJ2-7|-
TGTGCCTGGGAGTGGGGGGGGCGTGAGCAGTACTTC
CAWEWGGREQYF
>TRBV7-3|TRBD2|TRBJ2-2|-
TGTGCCAGCAGCCCCCGCACTAGCGCCAATACCGGGGAGCTGTTTTTT
CASSPRTSANTGELFF
>TRBV19|TRBD2|TRBJ2-7|-
TGTGCCAGTAGTATGAAAAGCGGGAGGGCCTACGAGCAGTACTTC
CASSMKSGRAYEQYF